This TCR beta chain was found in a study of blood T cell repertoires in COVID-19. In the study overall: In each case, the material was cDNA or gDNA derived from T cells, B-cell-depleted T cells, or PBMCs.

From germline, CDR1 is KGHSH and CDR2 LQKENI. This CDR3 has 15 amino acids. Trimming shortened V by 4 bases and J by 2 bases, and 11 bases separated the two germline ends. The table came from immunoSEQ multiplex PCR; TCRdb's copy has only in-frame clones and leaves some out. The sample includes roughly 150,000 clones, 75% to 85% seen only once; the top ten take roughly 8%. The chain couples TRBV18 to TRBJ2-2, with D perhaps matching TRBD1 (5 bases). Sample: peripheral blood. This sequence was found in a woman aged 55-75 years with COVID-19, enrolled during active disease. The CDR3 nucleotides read TGTGCCAGCTCACGTGGGGCGGCTAACACCGGGGAGCTGTTTTTT. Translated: CASSRGAANTGELFF.